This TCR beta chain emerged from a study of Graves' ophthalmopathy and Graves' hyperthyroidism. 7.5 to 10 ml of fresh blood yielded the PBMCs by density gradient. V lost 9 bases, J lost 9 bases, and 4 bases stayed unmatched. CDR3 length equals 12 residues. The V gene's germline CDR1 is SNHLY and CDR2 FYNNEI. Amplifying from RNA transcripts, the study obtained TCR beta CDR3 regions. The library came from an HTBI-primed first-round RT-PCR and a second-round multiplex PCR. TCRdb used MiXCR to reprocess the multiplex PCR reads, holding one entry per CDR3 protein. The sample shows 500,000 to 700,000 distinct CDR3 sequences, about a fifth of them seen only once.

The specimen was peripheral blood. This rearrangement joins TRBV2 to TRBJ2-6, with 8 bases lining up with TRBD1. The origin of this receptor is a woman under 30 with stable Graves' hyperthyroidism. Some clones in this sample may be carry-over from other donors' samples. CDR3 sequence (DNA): TGTGCCAGTTCCGGGACAGGCAACGTCCTGACTTTC. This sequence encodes CASSGTGNVLTF. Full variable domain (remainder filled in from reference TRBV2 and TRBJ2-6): EPEVTQTPSHQVTQMGQEVILRCVPISNHLYFYWYRQILGQKVEFLVSFYNNEISEKSEIFDDQFSVERPDGSNFTLKIRSTKLEDSAMYFCASSGTGNVLTFGAGSRLTVL.